The sample holds many counts of the clone carrying this T cell receptor beta chain. Its target is not known. This entry comes from a study of early T cells in non-severe SARS-CoV-2 infection. The overall study: Whole-blood bulk RNA, unsorted, was sequenced, and chains were unpaired.

Individual cDNA molecules received unique molecular identifiers. MiXCR was run by TCRdb on the 5' RACE reads, yielding one entry per CDR3 protein. The repertoire holds about 46,000 distinct CDR3 sequences, with about 9.3% as singletons. The CDR3 totals 13 residues. Trimming stripped 9 bases from V and 4 bases from J, with 14 bases between. The germline CDR1 and CDR2 sequences are MDHEN and SYDVKM. General study points: In VDJdb matching, anti-spike CD8 responses were favored while private and CD4 specificities went missing.

This clonotype originated in an adult who was a healthcare worker with PCR-confirmed SARS-CoV-2 infection or an uninfected control (not recorded which). Source material: whole blood. The V call is TRBV28, the J call TRBJ2-3; D perhaps matches TRBD2 (6 bases). CDR3 DNA sequence: TGTGCCAGTCGGGAGTTTGGTGCAGATACGCAGTATTTT. Translated: CASREFGADTQYF.